These T cell receptor beta chains were read from a single sample in a study of cytomegalovirus exposure and HLA in healthy donors. Measured with immunoSEQ multiplex PCR; TCRdb has only the in-frame clones, and not every one. Of 110,000 to 150,000 clones listed, over 90% are singletons. The sample comprised PBMCs. These receptors all stem from a man aged 18 to 30 in good health and CMV-seropositive. Each CDR3 is given with its conserved first and last residue. The order of the fields is CDR3 DNA, CDR3 protein, J gene, D gene, clone size, V gene. A D gene is named only where the DNA matches it firmly. Clone sizes are given selectively: once, few, many, or a class where the clone is expanded.

cdr3_nt: TGTGCCAGCAGTTCCAACTACGAGCAGTACTTC; cdr3_aa: CASSSNYEQYF; j_call: TRBJ2-7; d_call: NA; clone_size: NA; v_call: TRBV7-9
cdr3_nt: TGTGCCAGCTGGAGCAGTAGGAACACTGAAGCTTTCTTT; cdr3_aa: CASWSSRNTEAFF; j_call: TRBJ1-1; d_call: NA; clone_size: NA; v_call: TRBV6-5
cdr3_nt: TGTGCCAGCAGCTTGGCCGAGGACAGGATTGAAGCTTTCTTT; cdr3_aa: CASSLAEDRIEAFF; j_call: TRBJ1-1; d_call: TRBD1; clone_size: NA; v_call: TRBV5-8
cdr3_nt: TGTGCCAGCAGTGATAGGACTCGGAGTGCTGGCGAGCAGTACTTC; cdr3_aa: CASSDRTRSAGEQYF; j_call: TRBJ2-7; d_call: NA; clone_size: NA; v_call: TRBV6-1
cdr3_nt: TGTGCCAGCTCACCGAGAGGCGGGAGTTTCTCCTACGAGCAGTACTTC; cdr3_aa: CASSPRGGSFSYEQYF; j_call: TRBJ2-7; d_call: TRBD2; clone_size: NA; v_call: TRBV18
cdr3_nt: TGTGCCAGCAGCTTGGATCGGGACACCCCTAACTATGGCTACACCTTC; cdr3_aa: CASSLDRDTPNYGYTF; j_call: TRBJ1-2; d_call: NA; clone_size: NA; v_call: TRBV5-6
cdr3_nt: TGTGCCAGCACCCCACGGACTAGCGGGATGAATGAGCAGTTCTTC; cdr3_aa: CASTPRTSGMNEQFF; j_call: TRBJ2-1; d_call: TRBD2; clone_size: NA; v_call: TRBV27
cdr3_nt: TGTGCCAGCAGCTTATCTCACACCAAGAACACTGAAGCTTTCTTT; cdr3_aa: CASSLSHTKNTEAFF; j_call: TRBJ1-1; d_call: NA; clone_size: NA; v_call: TRBV7-6
cdr3_nt: TGTGCCAGCTCACCAACTTCGGCTAGCGGACACAATGAGCAGTTCTTC; cdr3_aa: CASSPTSASGHNEQFF; j_call: TRBJ2-1; d_call: TRBD2; clone_size: NA; v_call: TRBV18
cdr3_nt: TGTGCCAGCAGCTTAGTTGACAGCAGTTCCACCGGGGAGCTGTTTTTT; cdr3_aa: CASSLVDSSSTGELFF; j_call: TRBJ2-2; d_call: NA; clone_size: NA; v_call: TRBV7-8
cdr3_nt: TGTGCCATCAGGGGAGGGACTAGCGGTCCCCCGGGGGTAAATGAGCAGTTCTTC; cdr3_aa: CAIRGGTSGPPGVNEQFF; j_call: TRBJ2-1; d_call: TRBD2; clone_size: NA; v_call: TRBV10-3
cdr3_nt: TGTGCCAGCAGCTTCTCACAGGGGGTCGCCTACGAGCAGTACTTC; cdr3_aa: CASSFSQGVAYEQYF; j_call: TRBJ2-7; d_call: TRBD1; clone_size: NA; v_call: TRBV7-9
cdr3_nt: TGTGCCAGCAGCTTGGACAGGCATAACGAGCAGTACTTC; cdr3_aa: CASSLDRHNEQYF; j_call: TRBJ2-7; d_call: TRBD1; clone_size: NA; v_call: TRBV7-8
cdr3_nt: TGTGCCAGCAGTGAAGCTGCAGGGGGAGAGACCCAGTACTTC; cdr3_aa: CASSEAAGGETQYF; j_call: TRBJ2-5; d_call: TRBD1; clone_size: NA; v_call: TRBV2
cdr3_nt: TGTGCCAGCAGTGGACAGCAGGGAAATTCACCCCTCCACTTT; cdr3_aa: CASSGQQGNSPLHF; j_call: TRBJ1-6; d_call: NA; clone_size: NA; v_call: TRBV6-1
cdr3_nt: TGTGCAAGTCGCGCCCGACTAGCGGGAGGCCACAATGAGCAGTTCTTC; cdr3_aa: CASRARLAGGHNEQFF; j_call: TRBJ2-1; d_call: NA; clone_size: NA; v_call: TRBV12-2
cdr3_nt: TGTGCCAGCAGCGTAGGGACTGCCTACAATGAGCAGTTCTTC; cdr3_aa: CASSVGTAYNEQFF; j_call: TRBJ2-1; d_call: NA; clone_size: NA; v_call: TRBV9
cdr3_nt: TGTGCCAGCAGCTCGGCGGGGACTCACACTGAAGCTTTCTTT; cdr3_aa: CASSSAGTHTEAFF; j_call: TRBJ1-1; d_call: NA; clone_size: NA; v_call: TRBV7-9
cdr3_nt: TGTGCCAGCAGCCCGCTAGGTGTCCTAGCGGGAGGAGCCTACGAGCAGTACTTC; cdr3_aa: CASSPLGVLAGGAYEQYF; j_call: TRBJ2-7; d_call: TRBD2; clone_size: NA; v_call: TRBV4-2
cdr3_nt: TGTGCCAGCAGCTTGACAGGGGGTTACACCGGGGAGCTGTTTTTT; cdr3_aa: CASSLTGGYTGELFF; j_call: TRBJ2-2; d_call: TRBD1; clone_size: once; v_call: TRBV5-6
cdr3_nt: TGTGCCAGTAGTATCAGGGGAGGGTACAATGAGCAGTTCTTC; cdr3_aa: CASSIRGGYNEQFF; j_call: TRBJ2-1; d_call: NA; clone_size: NA; v_call: TRBV19
cdr3_nt: TGTGCCAGTAGTATAGATCTAGGACAGGGGACCACAGATACGCAGTATTTT; cdr3_aa: CASSIDLGQGTTDTQYF; j_call: TRBJ2-3; d_call: TRBD1; clone_size: NA; v_call: TRBV19
cdr3_nt: TGTGCCAGCGTACCTTGGGACAGGGGTGACTATGGCTACACCTTC; cdr3_aa: CASVPWDRGDYGYTF; j_call: TRBJ1-2; d_call: TRBD1; clone_size: NA; v_call: TRBV7-9
cdr3_nt: TGCGCCAGCAGCCCTGGGGGGACGGGAGTCGAGACCCAGTACTTC; cdr3_aa: CASSPGGTGVETQYF; j_call: TRBJ2-5; d_call: NA; clone_size: NA; v_call: TRBV5-1
cdr3_nt: TGTGCCAGCAGTGAGACTAGCGGGAGGGCCGATGATACGCAGTATTTT; cdr3_aa: CASSETSGRADDTQYF; j_call: TRBJ2-3; d_call: TRBD2; clone_size: NA; v_call: TRBV25-1
cdr3_nt: TGTGCCAGCTGTCTTACTAGCGGGAGCTTGCAGTTCTTC; cdr3_aa: CASCLTSGSLQFF; j_call: TRBJ2-1; d_call: TRBD2; clone_size: once; v_call: TRBV19
cdr3_nt: TGTGCCAGCAGTGAAGTCGGGGTTGCTGAAGCTTTCTTT; cdr3_aa: CASSEVGVAEAFF; j_call: TRBJ1-1; d_call: NA; clone_size: NA; v_call: TRBV2
cdr3_nt: TGTGCCAGCACCAACAAGGGGGAGGGAGATACGCAGTATTTT; cdr3_aa: CASTNKGEGDTQYF; j_call: TRBJ2-3; d_call: NA; clone_size: NA; v_call: TRBV2
cdr3_nt: TGTGCCGTCACACTGTGGACACGGGAGGCAGATACGCAGTATTTT; cdr3_aa: CAVTLWTREADTQYF; j_call: TRBJ2-3; d_call: TRBD2; clone_size: NA; v_call: TRBV7-9
cdr3_nt: TGTGCCAGCAGTCTACTAGCGGGAGCGGCCTACGAGCAGTACTTC; cdr3_aa: CASSLLAGAAYEQYF; j_call: TRBJ2-7; d_call: TRBD2; clone_size: NA; v_call: TRBV27
cdr3_nt: TGTGCCTGGAGCGCCGGGATGCCGTACGAGCAGTACTTC; cdr3_aa: CAWSAGMPYEQYF; j_call: TRBJ2-7; d_call: NA; clone_size: NA; v_call: TRBV30
cdr3_nt: TGTGCCAGCGGCAAGATCCACCTTTACGAGCAGTACTTC; cdr3_aa: CASGKIHLYEQYF; j_call: TRBJ2-7; d_call: NA; clone_size: NA; v_call: TRBV27
cdr3_nt: TGCAGCGTTCCTGGGGGCAATGGCTACACCTTC; cdr3_aa: CSVPGGNGYTF; j_call: TRBJ1-2; d_call: NA; clone_size: NA; v_call: TRBV29-1
cdr3_nt: TGTGCCAGCAACAGGGGGGGTACGGACGAGCAGTACTTC; cdr3_aa: CASNRGGTDEQYF; j_call: TRBJ2-7; d_call: NA; clone_size: NA; v_call: TRBV2
cdr3_nt: TGTGCCAGCAGTTTCGGCGGGACCCTGTCCTACGAGCAGTACTTC; cdr3_aa: CASSFGGTLSYEQYF; j_call: TRBJ2-7; d_call: NA; clone_size: NA; v_call: TRBV28
cdr3_nt: TGTGCCACCAGCGGGGACAGGGAATTAAATAGCAATCAGCCCCAGCATTTT; cdr3_aa: CATSGDRELNSNQPQHF; j_call: TRBJ1-5; d_call: TRBD1; clone_size: NA; v_call: TRBV15
cdr3_nt: TGTGCCAGTAGTATAACGGGAGACTCCTACAATGAGCAGTTCTTC; cdr3_aa: CASSITGDSYNEQFF; j_call: TRBJ2-1; d_call: NA; clone_size: NA; v_call: TRBV19
cdr3_nt: TGTGCCAGCAGTTTTTCAGGGGGCTGGTACGAGCAGTACTTC; cdr3_aa: CASSFSGGWYEQYF; j_call: TRBJ2-7; d_call: TRBD1; clone_size: NA; v_call: TRBV27
cdr3_nt: TGCAGTGCTAGAGATGCGGACGAGCAGTACTTC; cdr3_aa: CSARDADEQYF; j_call: TRBJ2-7; d_call: NA; clone_size: NA; v_call: TRBV20-1
cdr3_nt: TGTGCCAGCAGGCCAGCGGGAGGGACCACCGGGGAGCTGTTTTTT; cdr3_aa: CASRPAGGTTGELFF; j_call: TRBJ2-2; d_call: TRBD2; clone_size: NA; v_call: TRBV27
cdr3_nt: TGTGCCAGAAGCAGAGGCCTGGAAACGGGGACAGAATTC; cdr3_aa: CARSRGLETGTEF; j_call: TRBJ2-7; d_call: TRBD1; clone_size: NA; v_call: TRBV5-3
cdr3_nt: TGTGCCAGCAGCCCCTTGGGGGGAGATACGCAGTATTTT; cdr3_aa: CASSPLGGDTQYF; j_call: TRBJ2-3; d_call: NA; clone_size: NA; v_call: TRBV2
cdr3_nt: TGTGCCAGCAGTTACTCTGCGGCCGCCTACGAGCAGTACTTC; cdr3_aa: CASSYSAAAYEQYF; j_call: TRBJ2-7; d_call: NA; clone_size: NA; v_call: TRBV6-5
cdr3_nt: TGTGCCTGGAGTGTAGGCAGGGTCTATGGCTACACCTTC; cdr3_aa: CAWSVGRVYGYTF; j_call: TRBJ1-2; d_call: NA; clone_size: NA; v_call: TRBV30
cdr3_nt: TGTGCCAGCTCACCTCGCCCAGGCAATCAGCCCCAGCATTTT; cdr3_aa: CASSPRPGNQPQHF; j_call: TRBJ1-5; d_call: NA; clone_size: NA; v_call: TRBV18
cdr3_nt: TGTGCCAGCAGTTCCTCGGGAAGCTCCTACAATGAGCAGTTCTTC; cdr3_aa: CASSSSGSSYNEQFF; j_call: TRBJ2-1; d_call: NA; clone_size: NA; v_call: TRBV28
cdr3_nt: TGTGCCAGCAGTTCTGCAGGGGGCATAGAGACCCAGTACTTC; cdr3_aa: CASSSAGGIETQYF; j_call: TRBJ2-5; d_call: TRBD1; clone_size: NA; v_call: TRBV27
cdr3_nt: TGTGCCAGCAGTTTGGGTGGAGAACCCTACGAGCAGTACTTC; cdr3_aa: CASSLGGEPYEQYF; j_call: TRBJ2-7; d_call: NA; clone_size: NA; v_call: TRBV13
cdr3_nt: TGTGCCAGCAGCCCCAGACAGGATTACTACGAGCAGTACTTC; cdr3_aa: CASSPRQDYYEQYF; j_call: TRBJ2-7; d_call: NA; clone_size: NA; v_call: TRBV5-8
cdr3_nt: TGTGCCAGCAGTTCCCAGGGGGCGGAAAAACTGTTTTTT; cdr3_aa: CASSSQGAEKLFF; j_call: TRBJ1-4; d_call: TRBD1; clone_size: NA; v_call: TRBV6-1
cdr3_nt: TGCGCCAGCAGCGCCGGGAACAATCAGCCCCAGCATTTT; cdr3_aa: CASSAGNNQPQHF; j_call: TRBJ1-5; d_call: NA; clone_size: NA; v_call: TRBV5-1
cdr3_nt: TGTGCCAGCAGCTTAGCACAGTACTACGAGCAGTACTTC; cdr3_aa: CASSLAQYYEQYF; j_call: TRBJ2-7; d_call: NA; clone_size: NA; v_call: TRBV7-2
cdr3_nt: TGTGCCAGCAGCCGACTAGCCCTCAGCGAGCAGTACTTC; cdr3_aa: CASSRLALSEQYF; j_call: TRBJ2-7; d_call: TRBD2; clone_size: NA; v_call: TRBV7-2
cdr3_nt: TGCGCCAGCAGCGGTGGACAGGGCCGCCCCTACGAGCAGTACTTC; cdr3_aa: CASSGGQGRPYEQYF; j_call: TRBJ2-7; d_call: TRBD1; clone_size: NA; v_call: TRBV5-1
cdr3_nt: TGTGCCAGCATCTCGGACTACCCAGATACGCAGTATTTT; cdr3_aa: CASISDYPDTQYF; j_call: TRBJ2-3; d_call: NA; clone_size: NA; v_call: TRBV6-1
cdr3_nt: TGTGCCAGCAGTAGCGCTAATAATCCCGATACGCAGTATTTT; cdr3_aa: CASSSANNPDTQYF; j_call: TRBJ2-3; d_call: NA; clone_size: NA; v_call: TRBV27
cdr3_nt: TGTGCCAGCAGCTCGGGACTAGCGGTAGAGACCCAGTACTTC; cdr3_aa: CASSSGLAVETQYF; j_call: TRBJ2-5; d_call: TRBD2; clone_size: few; v_call: TRBV5-4